Below are 3 T cell receptor beta chains sequenced from a single sample in a study of blood T cells in healthy people across ages (dated by TCRdb to 2014 to 2015). Library preparation was by 5' RACE. The sequencer listed for this sample is Illumina HiSeq 2500. The second PCR ran for about 6 to 12 cycles and used a J-beta primer mix along with a sample-barcoded 5' primer. TCRdb took the public reads, trimmed them with fastp at Q25, ran MiXCR for clone calling and kept in-frame beta chains. For every CDR3 protein sequence, its rows merge into one entry that carries the most common genes and DNA. The sample table lists 1,100,000 or so distinct CDR3 sequences, under 55% of them with a count of one. The ten largest account for 15% to 20% of the sample. The sequencing sample was made of blood. The receptors shown here come from a woman in her sixties or seventies in good health.

The chain carries TRBV14 and TRBJ1-2; tentatively, D is TRBD1 (5 bases). The CDR3 is 16 amino acids. V shed 0 bases and J shed 0 bases, with 11 bases lying between them. CDR1 is SGHDN and CDR2 is FVKESK in the germline V gene. The CDR3: CASSQEDRLANYGYTF. CDR3 nucleotide sequence: TGTGCCAGCAGCCAAGAAGACAGACTCGCTAACTATGGCTACACCTTC.

This sequence joins TRBV28 and TRBJ1-1; D not resolved. The germline V and J ends were trimmed by 6 bases and 1 base, with 6 bases remaining between them. This CDR3 has 12 amino acids. Germline loops: CDR1 MDHEN, CDR2 SYDVKM. CDR3 DNA: TGTGCCAGCAGGATAGGGAACACTGAAGCTTTCTTT. Amino acid sequence: CASRIGNTEAFF.

The chain carries TRBV27 and TRBJ2-1, with D perhaps matching TRBD1 (6 bases). Germline V lookup: CDR1 MNHEY, CDR2 SMNVEV (reference sequence). The V end lost 5 bases, the J end lost 4 bases, and 12 bases lay between the germline ends. CDR3 length equals 14 residues. This chain's CDR3 is CASSPRGWYNEQFF. CDR3 coding DNA: TGTGCCAGCAGTCCGAGGGGGTGGTACAATGAGCAGTTCTTC.